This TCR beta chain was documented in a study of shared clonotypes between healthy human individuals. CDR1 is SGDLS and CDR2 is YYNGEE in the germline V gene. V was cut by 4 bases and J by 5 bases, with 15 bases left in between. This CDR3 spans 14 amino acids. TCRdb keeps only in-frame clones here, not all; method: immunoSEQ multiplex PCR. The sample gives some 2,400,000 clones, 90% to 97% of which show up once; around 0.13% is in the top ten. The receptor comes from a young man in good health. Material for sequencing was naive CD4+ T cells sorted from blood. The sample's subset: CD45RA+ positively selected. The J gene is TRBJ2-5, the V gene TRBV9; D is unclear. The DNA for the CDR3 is TGTGCCAGCAGCCAACTATCTTCGTGGGAGACCCAGTACTTC. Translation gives CASSQLSSWETQYF.